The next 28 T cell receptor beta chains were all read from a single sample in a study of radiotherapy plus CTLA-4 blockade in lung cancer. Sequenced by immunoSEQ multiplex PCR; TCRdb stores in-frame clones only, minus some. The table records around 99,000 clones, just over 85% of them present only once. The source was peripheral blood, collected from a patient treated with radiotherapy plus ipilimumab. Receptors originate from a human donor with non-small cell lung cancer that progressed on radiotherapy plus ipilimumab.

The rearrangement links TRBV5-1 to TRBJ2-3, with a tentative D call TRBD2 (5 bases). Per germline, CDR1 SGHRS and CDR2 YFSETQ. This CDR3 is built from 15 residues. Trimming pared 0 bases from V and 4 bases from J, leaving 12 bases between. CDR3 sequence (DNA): TGCGCCAGCAGCTTGGCCGGGATCAATGCAGATACGCAGTATTTT. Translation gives CASSLAGINADTQYF.

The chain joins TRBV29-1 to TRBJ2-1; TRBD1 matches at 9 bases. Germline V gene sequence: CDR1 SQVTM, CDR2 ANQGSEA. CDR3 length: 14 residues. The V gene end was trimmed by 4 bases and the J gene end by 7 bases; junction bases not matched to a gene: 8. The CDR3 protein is CSVGRTGVRNEQFF. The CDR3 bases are TGCAGCGTTGGGAGGACAGGGGTAAGGAATGAGCAGTTCTTC.

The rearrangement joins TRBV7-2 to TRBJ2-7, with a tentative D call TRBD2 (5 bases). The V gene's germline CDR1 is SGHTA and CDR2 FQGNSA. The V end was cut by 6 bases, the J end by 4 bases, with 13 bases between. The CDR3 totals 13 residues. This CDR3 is CASRLNSGYEQYF. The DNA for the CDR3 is TGTGCCAGCAGACTCAATTCGGGGTACGAGCAGTACTTC.

The CDR3 DNA follows: TGTGCCAGCAGCCAACCGGGGGGGGAAGAGACCCAGTACTTC. Translation: CASSQPGGEETQYF. This rearrangement joins TRBV7-9 to TRBJ2-5; 8 nucleotides match TRBD2. The length of the CDR3 is 14 residues. After removal of 5 bases from V and 3 bases from J, the junction contained 5 bases not matched to a gene. Germline CDR1 reads SEHNR; CDR2 reads FQNEAQ (reference sequence).

In DNA form, the CDR3 reads TGCGCCAGCAGCCAAGGTACCGGCAATCGCAATCAGCCCCAGCATTTT. It specifies CASSQGTGNRNQPQHF. The rearrangement uses TRBV4-1 and TRBJ1-5; no clear D. In germline, CDR1 is MGHRA, CDR2 YSYEKL. Trimming took 1 base from V and 2 from J, leaving 12 bases between them. CDR3 length: 16 amino acids.

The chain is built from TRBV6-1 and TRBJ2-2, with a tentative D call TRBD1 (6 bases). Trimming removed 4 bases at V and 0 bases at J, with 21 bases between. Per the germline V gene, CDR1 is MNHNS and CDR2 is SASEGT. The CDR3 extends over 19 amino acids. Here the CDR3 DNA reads TGTGCCAGCAGTGGGGCGACCGGGACACAACTTGCGAACACCGGGGAGCTGTTTTTT. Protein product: CASSGATGTQLANTGELFF.

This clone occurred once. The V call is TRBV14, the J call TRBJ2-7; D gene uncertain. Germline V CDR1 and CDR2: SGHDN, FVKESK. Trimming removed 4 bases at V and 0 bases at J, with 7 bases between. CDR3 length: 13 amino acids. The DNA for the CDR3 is TGTGCCAGCAGCCTGGTAACCTCCTACGAGCAGTACTTC. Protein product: CASSLVTSYEQYF.

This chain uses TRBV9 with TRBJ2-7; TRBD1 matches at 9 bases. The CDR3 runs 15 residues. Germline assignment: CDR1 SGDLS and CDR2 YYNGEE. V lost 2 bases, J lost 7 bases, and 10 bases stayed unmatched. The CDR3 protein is CASSVSGTGREEQYF. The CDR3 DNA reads TGTGCCAGCAGCGTCTCCGGGACAGGGAGAGAAGAGCAGTACTTC. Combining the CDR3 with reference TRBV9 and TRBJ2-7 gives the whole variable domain DSGVTQTPKHLITATGQRVTLRCSPRSGDLSVYWYQQSLDQGLQFLIQYYNGEERAKGNILERFSAQQFPDLHSELNLSSLELGDSALYFCASSVSGTGREEQYFGPGTRLTVT.

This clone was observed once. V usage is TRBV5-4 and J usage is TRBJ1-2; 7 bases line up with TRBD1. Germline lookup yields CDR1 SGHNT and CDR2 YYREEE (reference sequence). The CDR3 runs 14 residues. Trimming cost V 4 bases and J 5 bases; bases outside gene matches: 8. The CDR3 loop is CASSIPDRPYGYTF. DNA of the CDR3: TGTGCCAGCAGCATTCCGGACAGGCCATATGGCTACACCTTC. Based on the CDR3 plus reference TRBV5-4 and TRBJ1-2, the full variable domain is ETGVTQSPTHLIKTRGQQVTLRCSSQSGHNTVSWYQQALGQGPQFIFQYYREEENGRGNFPPRFSGLQFPNYSSELNVNALELDDSALYLCASSIPDRPYGYTFGSGTRLTVV.

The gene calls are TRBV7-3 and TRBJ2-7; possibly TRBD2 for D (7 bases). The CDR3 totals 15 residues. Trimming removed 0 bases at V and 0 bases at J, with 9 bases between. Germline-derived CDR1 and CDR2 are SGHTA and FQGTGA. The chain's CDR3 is CASSLTGGGSYEQYF. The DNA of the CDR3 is TGTGCCAGCAGCTTAACGGGAGGGGGCTCCTACGAGCAGTACTTC.

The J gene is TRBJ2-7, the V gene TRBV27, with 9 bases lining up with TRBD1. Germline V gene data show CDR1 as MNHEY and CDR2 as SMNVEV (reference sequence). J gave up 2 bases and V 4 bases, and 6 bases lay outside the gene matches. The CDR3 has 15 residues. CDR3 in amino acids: CASSSRDRAPYEQYF. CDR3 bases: TGTGCCAGCAGTTCTAGGGACAGGGCCCCCTACGAGCAGTACTTC.

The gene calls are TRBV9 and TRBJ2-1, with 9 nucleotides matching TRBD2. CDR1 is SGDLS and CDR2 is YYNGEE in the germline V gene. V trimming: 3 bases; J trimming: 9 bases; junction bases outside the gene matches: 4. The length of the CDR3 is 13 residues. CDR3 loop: CASSASGMAEQFF. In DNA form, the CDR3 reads TGTGCCAGCAGCGCTAGCGGGATGGCTGAGCAGTTCTTC.

DNA for the CDR3: TGTGCCAGCAGCGGACAGGGATGGACTGAAGCTTTCTTT. It is translated as CASSGQGWTEAFF. The chain recombines TRBV9 with TRBJ1-1, with TRBD1 identical over 7 bases. The CDR3 extends over 13 amino acids. J lost 5 bases, V lost 3 bases, and 4 bases had no gene match. Germline CDR1 SGDLS, CDR2 YYNGEE.

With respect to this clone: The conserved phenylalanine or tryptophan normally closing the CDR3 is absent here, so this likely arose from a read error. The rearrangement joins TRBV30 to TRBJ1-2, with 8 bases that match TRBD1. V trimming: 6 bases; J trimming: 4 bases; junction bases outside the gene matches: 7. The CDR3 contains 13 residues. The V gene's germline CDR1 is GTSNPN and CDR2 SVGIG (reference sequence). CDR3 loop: CACTGGNSYGYTL. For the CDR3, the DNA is TGTGCCTGTACAGGGGGAAACAGCTATGGCTACACCCTC.

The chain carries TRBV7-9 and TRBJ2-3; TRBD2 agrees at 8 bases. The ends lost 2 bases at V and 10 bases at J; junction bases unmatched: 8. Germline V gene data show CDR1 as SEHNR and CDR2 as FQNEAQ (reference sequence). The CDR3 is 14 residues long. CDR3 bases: TGTGCCAGCAGCTTATCACTCGGGAGGGAATCGCAGTATTTT. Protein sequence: CASSLSLGRESQYF.

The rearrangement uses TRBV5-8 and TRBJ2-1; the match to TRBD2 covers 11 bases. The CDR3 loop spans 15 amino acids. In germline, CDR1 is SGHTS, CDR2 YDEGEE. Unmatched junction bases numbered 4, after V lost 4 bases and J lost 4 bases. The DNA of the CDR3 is TGTGCCAGCAGCGAGGGACTAGCGGAGTACAATGAGCAGTTCTTC. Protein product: CASSEGLAEYNEQFF.

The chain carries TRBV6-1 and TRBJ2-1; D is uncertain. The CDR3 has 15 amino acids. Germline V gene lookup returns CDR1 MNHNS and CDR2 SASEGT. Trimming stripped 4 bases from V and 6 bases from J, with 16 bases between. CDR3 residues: CASSVGSSKTNEQFF. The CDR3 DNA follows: TGTGCCAGCAGTGTAGGATCTAGTAAAACCAATGAGCAGTTCTTC.

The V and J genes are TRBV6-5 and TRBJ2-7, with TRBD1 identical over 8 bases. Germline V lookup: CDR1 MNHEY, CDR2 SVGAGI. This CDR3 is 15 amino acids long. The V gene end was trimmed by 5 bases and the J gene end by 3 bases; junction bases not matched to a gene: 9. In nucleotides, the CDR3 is TGTGCCAGCAGTGCGGCGCCGGGACAGGTCTACGAGCAGTACTTC. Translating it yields CASSAAPGQVYEQYF.

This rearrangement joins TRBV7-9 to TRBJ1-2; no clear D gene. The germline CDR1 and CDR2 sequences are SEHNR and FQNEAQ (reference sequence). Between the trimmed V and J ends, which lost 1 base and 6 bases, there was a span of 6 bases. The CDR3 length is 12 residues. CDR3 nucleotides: TGTGCCAGCAGCTTAGGGAAGGATGGCTACACCTTC. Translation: CASSLGKDGYTF.

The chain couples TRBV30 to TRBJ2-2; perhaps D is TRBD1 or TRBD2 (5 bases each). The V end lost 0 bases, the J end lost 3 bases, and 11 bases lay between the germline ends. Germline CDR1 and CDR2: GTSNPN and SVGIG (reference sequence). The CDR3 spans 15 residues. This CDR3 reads CAWSVRGVHTGELFF. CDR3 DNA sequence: TGTGCCTGGAGTGTTAGAGGGGTCCACACCGGGGAGCTGTTTTTT.

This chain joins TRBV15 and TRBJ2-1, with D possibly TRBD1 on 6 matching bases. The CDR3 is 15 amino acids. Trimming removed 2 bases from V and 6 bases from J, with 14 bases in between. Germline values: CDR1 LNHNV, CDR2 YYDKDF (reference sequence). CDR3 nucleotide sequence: TGTGCCACCAGCAGACCGAGTGGACAGACCAATGAGCAGTTCTTC. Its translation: CATSRPSGQTNEQFF.

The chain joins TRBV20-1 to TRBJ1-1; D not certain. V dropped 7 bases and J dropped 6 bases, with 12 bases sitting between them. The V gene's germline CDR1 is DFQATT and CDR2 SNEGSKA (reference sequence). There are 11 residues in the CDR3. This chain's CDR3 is CSVTGNAEAFF. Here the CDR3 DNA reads TGCAGTGTAACCGGGAATGCTGAAGCTTTCTTT.

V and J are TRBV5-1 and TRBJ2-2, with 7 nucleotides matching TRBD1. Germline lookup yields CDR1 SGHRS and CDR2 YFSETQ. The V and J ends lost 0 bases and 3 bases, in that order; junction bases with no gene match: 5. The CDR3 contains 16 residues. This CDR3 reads CASSLARDRYTGELFF. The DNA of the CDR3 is TGCGCCAGCAGCTTGGCAAGGGACAGATACACCGGGGAGCTGTTTTTT. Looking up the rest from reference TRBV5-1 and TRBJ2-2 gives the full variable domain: KAGVTQTPRYLIKTRGQQVTLSCSPISGHRSVSWYQQTPGQGLQFLFEYFSETQRNKGNFPGRFSGRQFSNSRSEMNVSTLELGDSALYLCASSLARDRYTGELFFGEGSRLTVL.

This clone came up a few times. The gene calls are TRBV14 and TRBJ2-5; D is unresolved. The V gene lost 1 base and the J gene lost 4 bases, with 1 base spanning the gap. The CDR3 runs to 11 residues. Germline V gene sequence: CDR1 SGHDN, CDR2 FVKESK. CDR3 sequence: CASSQVETQYF. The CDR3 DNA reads TGTGCCAGCAGCCAAGTAGAGACCCAGTACTTC.

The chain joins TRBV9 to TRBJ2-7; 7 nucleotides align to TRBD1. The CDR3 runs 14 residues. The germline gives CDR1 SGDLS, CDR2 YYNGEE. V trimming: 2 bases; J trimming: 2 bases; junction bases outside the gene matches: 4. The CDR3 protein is CASSVGTDTYEQYF. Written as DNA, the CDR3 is TGTGCCAGCAGCGTGGGGACAGACACCTACGAGCAGTACTTC.

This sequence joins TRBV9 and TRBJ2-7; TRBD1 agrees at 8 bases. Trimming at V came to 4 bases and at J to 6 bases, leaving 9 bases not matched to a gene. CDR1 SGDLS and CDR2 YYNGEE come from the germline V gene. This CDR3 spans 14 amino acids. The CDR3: CASSPHLDRGEQYF. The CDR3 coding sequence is TGTGCCAGCAGCCCACACCTCGACAGGGGCGAGCAGTACTTC.

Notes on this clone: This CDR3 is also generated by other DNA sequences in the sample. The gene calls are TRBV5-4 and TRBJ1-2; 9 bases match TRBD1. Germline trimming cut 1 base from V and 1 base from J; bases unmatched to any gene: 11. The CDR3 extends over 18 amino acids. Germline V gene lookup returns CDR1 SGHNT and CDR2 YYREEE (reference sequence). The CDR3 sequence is CASSLLWGQGSVNYGYTF. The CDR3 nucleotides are TGTGCCAGCAGCTTGCTCTGGGGACAGGGTAGTGTTAACTATGGCTACACCTTC.

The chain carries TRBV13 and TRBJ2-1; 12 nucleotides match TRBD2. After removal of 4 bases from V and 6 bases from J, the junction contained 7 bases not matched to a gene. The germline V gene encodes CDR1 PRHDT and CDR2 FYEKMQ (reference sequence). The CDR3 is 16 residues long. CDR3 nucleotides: TGTGCCAGCAGCTGGCGACTAGCGGGAGTGCGCAATGAGCAGTTCTTC. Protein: CASSWRLAGVRNEQFF.